These 18 T cell receptor beta chains came from one sample sequenced in a study of T cell repertoires in aging, cancer and after chemotherapy. Multiplex touch-down PCR with TRB-A/B primers amplified rearranged V-D-J TRB sequences. From the multiplex PCR reads, TCRdb called clonotypes with MiXCR, one entry per CDR3 protein. The sample has fewer than 15,000 distinct CDR3 sequences; under 30% are singletons. TCR beta rearrangements were amplified from peripheral blood genomic DNA. The sequenced material came from blood. Source of these receptors: a human donor in good health.

In this sample, this clonotype turned up a few times. The V call is TRBV4-1, the J call TRBJ1-3, with a weak D call TRBD1 (5 bases). The CDR3 is 17 amino acids. Trimming cost V 2 bases and J 0 bases, with 14 bases left between them. Per germline, CDR1 MGHRA and CDR2 YSYEKL. The CDR3 is CASSQNLGRVSGNTIYF. The CDR3 nucleotides are TGCGCCAGCAGCCAAAACCTGGGACGAGTCTCTGGAAACACCATATATTTT.

This clonotype was recorded a few times. The chain recombines TRBV7-2 with TRBJ1-6; 7 bases align to TRBD1. The CDR3 has 17 residues. Germline CDR1 reads SGHTA; CDR2 reads FQGNSA. J was trimmed by 8 bases and V by 1 base; bases with no gene match: 11. CDR3 loop: CASSLVGGGGGHSPLHF. The CDR3 DNA follows: TGTGCCAGCAGCTTAGTAGGAGGGGGAGGGGGCCATTCACCCCTCCACTTT. Using reference TRBV7-2 and TRBJ1-6 for the parts outside the CDR3, the full variable domain is GAGVSQSPSNKVTEKGKDVELRCDPISGHTALYWYRQSLGQGLEFLIYFQGNSAPDKSGLPSDRFSAERTGGSVSTLTIQRTQQEDSAVYLCASSLVGGGGGHSPLHFGNGTRLTVT.

This clonotype was found many times. This rearrangement joins TRBV27 to TRBJ2-1; 12 nucleotides match TRBD1. V lost 6 bases to trimming and J lost 6 bases; unmatched junction nucleotides: 0. The CDR3 is made up of 13 amino acids. Germline lookup yields CDR1 MNHEY and CDR2 SMNVEV (reference sequence). The CDR3 protein is CASRGQGANEQFF. DNA of the CDR3: TGTGCCAGCAGGGGACAGGGGGCCAATGAGCAGTTCTTC.

The chain is built from TRBV7-3 and TRBJ2-2; D remains ambiguous. Deletions cut 3 bases from V and 2 bases from J, with 7 bases between. Germline V gene data show CDR1 as SGHTA and CDR2 as FQGTGA. The length of the CDR3 is 14 residues. The chain's CDR3 is CASSLGGNTGELFF. In DNA form, the CDR3 reads TGTGCCAGCAGCTTGGGCGGTAACACCGGGGAGCTGTTTTTT.

The chain links TRBV12-3 or TRBV12-4 to TRBJ1-6; D is possibly TRBD1 (5 bases). V was shortened by 5 bases and J by 7 bases, with 6 bases between the two germline ends. There are 12 residues in the CDR3. The CDR3 spells CASSGGNSPLHF. CDR3 nucleotide sequence: TGTGCCAGCAGTGGGGGGAATTCACCCCTCCACTTT.

The chain's CDR3 is CASSRTGRYGYTF. The CDR3 coding sequence is TGTGCCAGCAGCCGGACAGGGCGGTATGGCTACACCTTC. The chain carries TRBV5-8 and TRBJ1-2, with 8 bases identical to TRBD1. V lost 4 bases to trimming and J lost 5 bases; unmatched junction nucleotides: 4. Germline assignment: CDR1 SGHTS and CDR2 YDEGEE. The CDR3 runs 13 residues.

This clonotype has just a few counts. This sequence joins TRBV5-6 and TRBJ2-2; 16 positions agree with TRBD2. The germline CDR1 and CDR2 sequences are SGHDT and YYEEEE. The CDR3 is made up of 16 amino acids. V trimming: 3 bases; J trimming: 5 bases; junction bases outside the gene matches: 1. The CDR3 loop is CASSWGLAGGTGELFF. CDR3 in DNA: TGTGCCAGCAGCTGGGGACTAGCGGGGGGGACCGGGGAGCTGTTTTTT. The full variable domain, with the rest looked up from reference TRBV5-6 and TRBJ2-2, is DAGVTQSPTHLIKTRGQQVTLRCSPKSGHDTVSWYQQALGQGPQFIFQYYEEEERQRGNFPDRFSGHQFPNYSSELNVNALLLGDSALYLCASSWGLAGGTGELFFGEGSRLTVL.

This clonotype was counted many times. V is TRBV19 and J is TRBJ2-1; D ambiguous. Trimming removed 5 bases at V and 4 bases at J, with 21 bases between. Germline V CDR1 and CDR2: LNHDA, SQIVND (reference sequence). There are 17 residues in the CDR3. This CDR3 reads CASSLYPRPTMYNEQFF. As DNA, the CDR3 is TGTGCCAGTAGTCTCTATCCTCGGCCCACGATGTACAATGAGCAGTTCTTC.

This chain joins TRBV20-1 and TRBJ2-1, with 7 nucleotides matching TRBD2. The length of the CDR3 is 12 residues. Trimming removed 4 bases from V and 8 bases from J; junction bases left unmatched: 5. Germline V gene data show CDR1 as DFQATT and CDR2 as SNEGSKA (reference sequence). This CDR3 reads CSAKRAGDEQFF. The CDR3 nucleotides are TGCAGTGCTAAGAGGGCGGGAGATGAGCAGTTCTTC.

V usage is TRBV6-6 and J usage is TRBJ2-1; 11 positions match TRBD2. CDR1 is MNHNY, CDR2 SVGAGI, per germline (reference sequence). The J segment lost 10 bases and the V segment lost 2 bases, leaving 13 bases of the junction unmatched. The CDR3 contains 17 residues. The CDR3 region is CASSYPEEGLAEGEQFF. CDR3 nucleotides: TGTGCCAGCAGTTACCCAGAGGAGGGACTAGCGGAGGGGGAGCAGTTCTTC.

This clonotype has ten or more counts. The gene calls are TRBV30 and TRBJ2-2, with a tentative D call TRBD2 (6 bases). Germline V lookup: CDR1 GTSNPN, CDR2 SVGIG (reference sequence). V was shortened by 8 bases and J by 3 bases, with 16 bases between the two germline ends. This CDR3 has 14 amino acids. The CDR3 loop reads CALAGWRYTGELFF. The CDR3 DNA is TGTGCCCTCGCGGGGTGGCGATACACCGGGGAGCTGTTTTTT. Full variable domain (missing parts from reference TRBV30 and TRBJ2-2): SQTIHQWPATLVQPVGSPLSLECTVEGTSNPNLYWYRQAAGRGLQLLFYSVGIGQISSEVPQNLSASRPQDRQFILSSKKLLLSDSGFYLCALAGWRYTGELFFGEGSRLTVL.

The V and J genes are TRBV10-3 and TRBJ2-7; D not resolved. The CDR3 is 13 residues long. V lost 4 bases and J lost 4, with 11 bases in between. Germline values: CDR1 ENHRY, CDR2 SYGVKD. CDR3 sequence reads: CAISVSLGYEQYF. For the CDR3, the DNA is TGTGCCATCAGTGTTTCTTTAGGGTACGAGCAGTACTTC.

The rearrangement uses TRBV6-1 and TRBJ2-7; a weak D match, TRBD1 (6 bases). In germline, CDR1 is MNHNS, CDR2 SASEGT. Deletions cut 10 bases from V and 3 bases from J, with 16 bases between. The CDR3 is 13 residues long. The CDR3 DNA sequence: TGTGCCACCTCGGACAGTATGAACTACGAGCAGTACTTC. This translates into CATSDSMNYEQYF.

By its share, this clonotype is medium-sized. V and J are TRBV7-6 and TRBJ1-3; no reliable D call. This CDR3 is built from 19 residues. From germline, CDR1 is SGHVS and CDR2 FNYEAQ. The V end was cut by 1 base, the J end by 0 bases, with 19 bases between. CDR3 DNA: TGTGCCAGCAGCTTAGTAGTGTCAGAGTCTGCCAGCTCTGGAAACACCATATATTTT. Encoded protein: CASSLVVSESASSGNTIYF.

The V call is TRBV7-2, the J call TRBJ1-2; 8 bases are a match to TRBD1. CDR1 is SGHTA and CDR2 is FQGNSA in the germline V gene. The V segment lost 6 bases and the J segment 5 bases; nucleotides outside the gene matches: 5. The CDR3 loop spans 13 amino acids. The CDR3 coding sequence is TGTGCCAGCAGTGGAGACAGGGGATATGGCTACACCTTC. This encodes CASSGDRGYGYTF.

V is TRBV28 and J is TRBJ1-2; 9 bases are a match to TRBD1. The germline gives CDR1 MDHEN, CDR2 SYDVKM. V lost 5 bases and J lost 2; bases outside the gene matches: 3. This CDR3 comprises 14 residues. The chain's CDR3 is CASSEGQGNYGYTF. For the CDR3, the DNA is TGTGCCAGCAGTGAAGGACAGGGGAACTATGGCTACACCTTC.

The V gene is TRBV20-1, the J gene TRBJ2-3; D gene uncertain. The CDR3 is 12 residues long. Germline V gives CDR1 DFQATT, CDR2 SNEGSKA (reference sequence). Trimming removed 5 bases at V and 2 bases at J, with 8 bases between. The CDR3 spells CSAPDHTDTQYF. For the CDR3, the DNA is TGCAGTGCTCCGGACCACACAGATACGCAGTATTTT.

The chain recombines TRBV11-2 with TRBJ2-5; no firm D call. CDR1 SGHAT and CDR2 FQNNGV come from the germline V gene. CDR3 size: 12 residues. Trimming took off 2 bases at V and 5 bases at J, with 6 bases between the two ends. The CDR3 here is CASSLSRETQYF. The CDR3, as DNA: TGTGCCAGCAGCTTATCAAGGGAGACCCAGTACTTC.